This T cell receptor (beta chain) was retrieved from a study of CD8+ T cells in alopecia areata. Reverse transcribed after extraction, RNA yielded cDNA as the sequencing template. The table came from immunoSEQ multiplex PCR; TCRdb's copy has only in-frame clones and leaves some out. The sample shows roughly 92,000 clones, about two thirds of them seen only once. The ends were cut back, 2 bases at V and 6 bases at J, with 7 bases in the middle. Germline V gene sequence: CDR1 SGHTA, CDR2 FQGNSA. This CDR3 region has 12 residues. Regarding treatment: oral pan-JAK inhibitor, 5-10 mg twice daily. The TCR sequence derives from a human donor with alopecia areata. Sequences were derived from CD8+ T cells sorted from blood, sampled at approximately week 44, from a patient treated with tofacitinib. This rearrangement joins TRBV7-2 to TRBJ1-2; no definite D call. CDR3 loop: CASSLTADGYTF. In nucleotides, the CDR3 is TGTGCCAGCAGCTTAACTGCAGATGGCTACACCTTC. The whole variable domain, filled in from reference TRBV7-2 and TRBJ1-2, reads GAGVSQSPSNKVTEKGKDVELRCDPISGHTALYWYRQSLGQGLEFLIYFQGNSAPDKSGLPSDRFSAERTGGSVSTLTIQRTQQEDSAVYLCASSLTADGYTFGSGTRLTVV.